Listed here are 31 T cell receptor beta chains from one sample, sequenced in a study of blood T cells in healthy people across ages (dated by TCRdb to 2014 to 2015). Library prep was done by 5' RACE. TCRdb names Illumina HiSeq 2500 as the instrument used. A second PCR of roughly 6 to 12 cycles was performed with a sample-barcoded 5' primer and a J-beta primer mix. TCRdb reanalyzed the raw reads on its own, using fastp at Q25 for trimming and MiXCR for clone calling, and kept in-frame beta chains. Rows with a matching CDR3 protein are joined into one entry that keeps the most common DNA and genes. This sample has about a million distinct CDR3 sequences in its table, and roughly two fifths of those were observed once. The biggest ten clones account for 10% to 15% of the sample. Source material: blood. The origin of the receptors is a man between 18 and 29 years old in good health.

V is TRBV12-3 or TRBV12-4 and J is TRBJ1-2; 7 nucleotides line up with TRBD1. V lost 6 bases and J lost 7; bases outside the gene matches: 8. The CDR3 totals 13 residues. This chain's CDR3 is CASSTGQITGYTF. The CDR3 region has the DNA TGTGCCAGCAGCACGGGACAGATAACTGGCTACACCTTC.

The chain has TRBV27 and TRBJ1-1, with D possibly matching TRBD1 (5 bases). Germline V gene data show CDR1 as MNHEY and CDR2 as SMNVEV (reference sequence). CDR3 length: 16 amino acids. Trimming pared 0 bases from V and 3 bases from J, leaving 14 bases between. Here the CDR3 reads CASSLSVGGGYTEAFF. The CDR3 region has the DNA TGTGCCAGCAGTTTATCGGTAGGCGGGGGTTACACTGAAGCTTTCTTT.

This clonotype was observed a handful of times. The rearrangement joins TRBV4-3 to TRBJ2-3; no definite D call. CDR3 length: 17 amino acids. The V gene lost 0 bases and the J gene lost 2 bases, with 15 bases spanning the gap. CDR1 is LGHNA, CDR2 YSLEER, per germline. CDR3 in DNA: TGCGCCAGCAGCCAAGATCTCGTAGAAGAGGCCACAGATACGCAGTATTTT. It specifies CASSQDLVEEATDTQYF.

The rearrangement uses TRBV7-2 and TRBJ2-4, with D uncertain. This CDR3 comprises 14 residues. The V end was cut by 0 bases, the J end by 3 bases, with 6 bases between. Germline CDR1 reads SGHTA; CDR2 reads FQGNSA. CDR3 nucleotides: TGTGCCAGCAGCTTAGCCGGGCGCAAAAACATTCAGTACTTC. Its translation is CASSLAGRKNIQYF.

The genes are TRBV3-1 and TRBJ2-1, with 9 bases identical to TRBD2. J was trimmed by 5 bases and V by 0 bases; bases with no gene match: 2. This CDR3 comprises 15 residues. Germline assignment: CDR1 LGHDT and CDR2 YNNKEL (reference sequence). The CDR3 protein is CASSQDASGNNEQFF. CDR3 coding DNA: TGTGCCAGCAGCCAAGACGCTAGCGGGAACAATGAGCAGTTCTTC.

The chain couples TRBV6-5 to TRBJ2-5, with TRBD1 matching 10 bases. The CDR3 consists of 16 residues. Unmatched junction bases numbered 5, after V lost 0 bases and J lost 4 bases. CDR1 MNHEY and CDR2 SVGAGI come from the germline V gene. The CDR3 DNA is TGTGCCAGCAGTTACTCGACAGGGGGCTTGAGAGAGACCCAGTACTTC. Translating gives CASSYSTGGLRETQYF.

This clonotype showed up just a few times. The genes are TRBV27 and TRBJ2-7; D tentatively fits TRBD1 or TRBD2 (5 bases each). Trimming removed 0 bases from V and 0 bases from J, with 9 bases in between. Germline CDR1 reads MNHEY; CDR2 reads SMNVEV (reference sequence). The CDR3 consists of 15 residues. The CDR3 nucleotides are TGTGCCAGCAGTTTATCGCCAGGGAGCTCCTACGAGCAGTACTTC. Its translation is CASSLSPGSSYEQYF.

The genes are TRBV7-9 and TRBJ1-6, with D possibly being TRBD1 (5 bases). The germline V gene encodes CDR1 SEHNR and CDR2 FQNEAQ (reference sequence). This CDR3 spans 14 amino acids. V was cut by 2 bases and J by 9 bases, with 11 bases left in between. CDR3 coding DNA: TGTGCCAGCAGCTTAAGGGGTGTGCGTTCACCCCTCCACTTT. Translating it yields CASSLRGVRSPLHF.

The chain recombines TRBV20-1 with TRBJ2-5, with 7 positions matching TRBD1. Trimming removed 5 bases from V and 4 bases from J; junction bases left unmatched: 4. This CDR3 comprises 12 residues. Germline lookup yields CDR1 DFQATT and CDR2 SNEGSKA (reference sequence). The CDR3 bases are TGCAGTGCTCCGACAGGGAGAGAGACCCAGTACTTC. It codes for CSAPTGRETQYF.

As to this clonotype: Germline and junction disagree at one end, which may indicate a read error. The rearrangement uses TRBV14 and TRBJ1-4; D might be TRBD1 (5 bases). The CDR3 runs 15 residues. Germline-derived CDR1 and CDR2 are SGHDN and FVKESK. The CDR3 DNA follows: TGTGCCAACAGCCAACTGGGACGGTCTAATGAAAAACTGTTTTTT. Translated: CANSQLGRSNEKLFF.

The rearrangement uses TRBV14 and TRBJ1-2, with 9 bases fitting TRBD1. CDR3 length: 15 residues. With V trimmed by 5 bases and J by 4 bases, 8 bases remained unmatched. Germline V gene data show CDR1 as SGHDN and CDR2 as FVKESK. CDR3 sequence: CASSSHGQGIYGYTF. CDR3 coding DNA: TGTGCCAGCAGCTCACACGGACAGGGGATCTATGGCTACACCTTC.

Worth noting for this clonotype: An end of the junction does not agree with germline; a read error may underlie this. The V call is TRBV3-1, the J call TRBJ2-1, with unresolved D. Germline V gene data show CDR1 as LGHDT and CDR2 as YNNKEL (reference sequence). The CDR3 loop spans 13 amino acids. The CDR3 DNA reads TGTGCCAGCGGCCACGGTGGAAACAATGAGCAGTTCTTC. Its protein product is CASGHGGNNEQFF.

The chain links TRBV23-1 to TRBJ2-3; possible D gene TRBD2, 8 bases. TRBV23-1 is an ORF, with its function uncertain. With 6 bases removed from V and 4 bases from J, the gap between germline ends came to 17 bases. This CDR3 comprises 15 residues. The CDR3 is CASSGGGQPADTQYF. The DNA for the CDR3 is TGCGCCAGCAGCGGGGGGGGACAGCCAGCAGATACGCAGTATTTT.

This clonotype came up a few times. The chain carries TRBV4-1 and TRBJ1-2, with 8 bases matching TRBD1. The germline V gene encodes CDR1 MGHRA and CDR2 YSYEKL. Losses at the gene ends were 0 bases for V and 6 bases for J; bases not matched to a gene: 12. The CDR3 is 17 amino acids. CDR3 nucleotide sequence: TGCGCCAGCAGCCAAGATCCGCGGACAGGGCTTCGAAATGGCTACACCTTC. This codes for CASSQDPRTGLRNGYTF.

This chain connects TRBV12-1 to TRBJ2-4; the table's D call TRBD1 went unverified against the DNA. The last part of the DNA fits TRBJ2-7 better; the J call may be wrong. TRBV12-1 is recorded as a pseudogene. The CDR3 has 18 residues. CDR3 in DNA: TGTGCCAGCAGCTCTAGAGGGACAGGGGGCGATTTTACCTACGAGCAGTACTTC. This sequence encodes CASSSRGTGGDFTYEQYF.

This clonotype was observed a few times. The CDR3 bases are TGTGCCAGCAGTTACTCTCGGGGGGCGACAGATACGCAGTATTTT. It codes for CASSYSRGATDTQYF. The chain recombines TRBV6-5 with TRBJ2-3; D may be TRBD2 (7 bases). V shed 0 bases and J shed 3 bases, with 10 bases lying between them. The CDR3 consists of 15 residues. The germline V gene encodes CDR1 MNHEY and CDR2 SVGAGI.

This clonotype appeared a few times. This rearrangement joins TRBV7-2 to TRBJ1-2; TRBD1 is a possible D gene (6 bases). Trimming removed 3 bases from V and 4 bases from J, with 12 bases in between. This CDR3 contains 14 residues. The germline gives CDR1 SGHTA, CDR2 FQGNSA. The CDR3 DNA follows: TGTGCCAGCAGCTTGGGGGCAGGCGGCTATGGCTACACCTTC. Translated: CASSLGAGGYGYTF. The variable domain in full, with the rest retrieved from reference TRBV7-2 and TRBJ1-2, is GAGVSQSPSNKVTEKGKDVELRCDPISGHTALYWYRQSLGQGLEFLIYFQGNSAPDKSGLPSDRFSAERTGGSVSTLTIQRTQQEDSAVYLCASSLGAGGYGYTFGSGTRLTVV.

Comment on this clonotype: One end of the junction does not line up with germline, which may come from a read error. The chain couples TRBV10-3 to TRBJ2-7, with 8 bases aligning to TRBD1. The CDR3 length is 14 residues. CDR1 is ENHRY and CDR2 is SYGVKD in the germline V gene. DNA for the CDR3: TGTACCATCAGTCGGGGACAGGCGAACTACGAGCAGTACTTC. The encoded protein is CTISRGQANYEQYF.

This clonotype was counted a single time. The CDR3 DNA sequence: TGTGCCAGCAGCTTAAGCCCGAGAGGTGAGCAGTACTTC. Protein: CASSLSPRGEQYF. The V and J genes are TRBV13 and TRBJ2-5, with D unresolved. Germline CDR1 PRHDT, CDR2 FYEKMQ (reference sequence). CDR3 length equals 13 residues. Trimming pared 2 bases from V and 11 bases from J, leaving 15 bases between.

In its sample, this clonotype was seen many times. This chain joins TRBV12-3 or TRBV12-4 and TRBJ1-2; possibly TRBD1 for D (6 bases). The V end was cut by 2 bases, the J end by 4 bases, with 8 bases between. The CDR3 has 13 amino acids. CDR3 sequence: CASSLQDSYGYTF. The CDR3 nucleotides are TGTGCCAGCAGTTTACAGGACAGCTATGGCTACACCTTC.

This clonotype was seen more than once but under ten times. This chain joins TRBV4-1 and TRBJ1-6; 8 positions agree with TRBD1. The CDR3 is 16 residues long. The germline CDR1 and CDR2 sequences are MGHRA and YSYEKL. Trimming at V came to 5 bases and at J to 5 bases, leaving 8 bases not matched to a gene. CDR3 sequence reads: CASSSTGGDDNSPLHF. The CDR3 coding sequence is TGCGCCAGCAGCTCAACAGGGGGAGATGATAATTCACCCCTCCACTTT.

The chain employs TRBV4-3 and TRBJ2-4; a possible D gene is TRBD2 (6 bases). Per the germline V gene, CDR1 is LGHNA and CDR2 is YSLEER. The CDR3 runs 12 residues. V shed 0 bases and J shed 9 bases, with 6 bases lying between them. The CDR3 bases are TGCGCCAGCAGCCAAGATAGCGGCATTCAGTACTTC. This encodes CASSQDSGIQYF.

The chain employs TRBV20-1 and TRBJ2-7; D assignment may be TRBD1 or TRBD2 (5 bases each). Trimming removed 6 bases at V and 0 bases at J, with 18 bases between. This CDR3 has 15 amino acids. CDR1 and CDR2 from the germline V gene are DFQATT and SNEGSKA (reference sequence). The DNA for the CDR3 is TGCAGTGCCAGCGGAACCCGGGACGTCTCCTACGAGCAGTACTTC. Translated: CSASGTRDVSYEQYF.

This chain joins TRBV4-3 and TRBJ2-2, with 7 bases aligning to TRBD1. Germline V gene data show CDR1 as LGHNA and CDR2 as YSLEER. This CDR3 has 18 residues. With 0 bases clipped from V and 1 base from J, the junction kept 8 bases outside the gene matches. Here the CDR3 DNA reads TGCGCCAGCAGCCAAGATATAAGCACAGGGGAGAACACCGGGGAGCTGTTTTTT. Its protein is CASSQDISTGENTGELFF.

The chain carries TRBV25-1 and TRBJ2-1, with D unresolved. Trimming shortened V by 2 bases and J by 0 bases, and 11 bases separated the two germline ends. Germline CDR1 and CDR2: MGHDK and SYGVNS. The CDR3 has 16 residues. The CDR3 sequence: CASSEVKESSYNEQFF. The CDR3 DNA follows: TGTGCCAGCAGTGAAGTTAAGGAGAGCTCCTACAATGAGCAGTTCTTC.

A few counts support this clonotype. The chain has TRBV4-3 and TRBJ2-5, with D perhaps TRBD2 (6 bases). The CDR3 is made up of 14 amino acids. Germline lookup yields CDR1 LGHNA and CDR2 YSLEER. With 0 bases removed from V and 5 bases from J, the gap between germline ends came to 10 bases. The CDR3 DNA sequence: TGCGCCAGCAGCCAAGAGGCTAGCGAGGAGACCCAGTACTTC. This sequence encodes CASSQEASEETQYF.

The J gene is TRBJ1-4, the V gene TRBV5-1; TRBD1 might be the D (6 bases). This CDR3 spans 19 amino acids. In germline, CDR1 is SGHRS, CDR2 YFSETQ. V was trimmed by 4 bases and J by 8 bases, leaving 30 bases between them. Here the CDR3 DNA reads TGCGCCAGCAGCCCTCTACCCGCCCTCGACCCCGGGACACGGGAAAAACTGTTTTTT. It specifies CASSPLPALDPGTREKLFF.

The CDR3 protein is CAWRDANNEQFF. Written as DNA, the CDR3 is TGTGCCTGGAGGGATGCGAACAATGAGCAGTTCTTC. The chain joins TRBV30 to TRBJ2-1; D gene uncertain. This CDR3 contains 12 residues. The germline V gene has CDR1 GTSNPN and CDR2 SVGIG (reference sequence). The germline V and J ends were trimmed by 3 bases and 5 bases, with 8 bases remaining between them.

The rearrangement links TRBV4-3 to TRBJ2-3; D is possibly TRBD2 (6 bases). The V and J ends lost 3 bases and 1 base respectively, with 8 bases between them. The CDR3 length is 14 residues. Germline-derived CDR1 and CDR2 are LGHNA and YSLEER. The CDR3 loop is CASSQAGRTDTQYF. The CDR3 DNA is TGCGCCAGCAGCCAGGCGGGGCGCACAGATACGCAGTATTTT.

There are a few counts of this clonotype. CDR3: CSARPLAGDLETQYF. In nucleotides, the CDR3 is TGCAGTGCTAGGCCCCTAGCGGGGGATTTAGAGACCCAGTACTTC. This chain joins TRBV20-1 and TRBJ2-5; TRBD2 aligns across 10 bases. The CDR3 consists of 15 residues. V trimming: 3 bases; J trimming: 4 bases; junction bases outside the gene matches: 8. Looked up from germline, CDR1 is DFQATT and CDR2 is SNEGSKA (reference sequence).

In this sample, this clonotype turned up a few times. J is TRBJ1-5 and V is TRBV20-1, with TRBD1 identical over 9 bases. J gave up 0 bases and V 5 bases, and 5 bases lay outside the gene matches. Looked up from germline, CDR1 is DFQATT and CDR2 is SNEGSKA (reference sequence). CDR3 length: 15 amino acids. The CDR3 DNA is TGCAGTGCTGACAGGGGGGTAAATAGCAATCAGCCCCAGCATTTT. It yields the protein CSADRGVNSNQPQHF.